Listed here is a single T cell receptor (beta chain). What was amplified from RNA transcripts were TCR beta CDR3 regions. Primed by the HTBI set, a first-round RT-PCR was run on the TCR CDR3. TCRdb itself ran the multiplex PCR reads through MiXCR, one entry per CDR3 protein. The data contain under 650,000 distinct CDR3 sequences, under 20% of them seen just once; the ten biggest clones take up around 4%. Germline-derived CDR1 and CDR2 are SGHTA and FQGNSA. The CDR3 loop spans 13 amino acids. Trimming left V 8 bases short and J 5 bases short, with 15 bases between. These data come from a study of T cells in Graves' hyperthyroidism and ophthalmopathy. The wider study: Peripheral blood was drawn at first diagnosis, prior to all treatment.

What was sequenced was blood. The clonotype originates from a woman aged 25-40 years with Graves' hyperthyroidism. The J gene is TRBJ2-5, the V gene TRBV7-2; D is perhaps TRBD1 or TRBD2 (6 bases each). This CDR3 reads CASAKGGWETQYF. The CDR3, as DNA: TGTGCCAGCGCGAAAGGGGGGTGGGAGACCCAGTACTTC.